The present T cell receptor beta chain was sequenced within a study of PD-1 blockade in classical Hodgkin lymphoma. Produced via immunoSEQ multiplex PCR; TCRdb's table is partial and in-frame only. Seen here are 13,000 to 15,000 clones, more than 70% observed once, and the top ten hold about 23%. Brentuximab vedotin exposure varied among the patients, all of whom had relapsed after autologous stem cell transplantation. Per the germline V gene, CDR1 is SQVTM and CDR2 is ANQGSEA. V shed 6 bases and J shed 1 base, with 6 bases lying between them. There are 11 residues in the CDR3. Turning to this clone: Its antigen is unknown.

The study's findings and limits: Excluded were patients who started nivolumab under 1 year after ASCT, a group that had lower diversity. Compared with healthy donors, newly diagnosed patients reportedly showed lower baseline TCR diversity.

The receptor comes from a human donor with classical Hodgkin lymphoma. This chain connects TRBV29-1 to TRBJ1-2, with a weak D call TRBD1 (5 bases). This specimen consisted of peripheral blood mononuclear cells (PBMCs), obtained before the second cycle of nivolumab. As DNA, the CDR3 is TGCAGCGTCAGGGTTAACTATGGCTACACCTTC. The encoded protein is CSVRVNYGYTF.